These 12 T cell receptor beta chains share one sample of origin, sequenced in a study of CD8 T cells in ankylosing spondylitis. One entry per CDR3 protein results from TCRdb running MiXCR on the 5' RACE reads. Of 210,000 or so distinct CDR3 sequences listed, approximately 24% were seen once; the top ten hold 5% to 7.5%. The sequenced material came from blood, either unsorted or a sorted T cell fraction (not recorded which). The receptors here all came from a male donor with ankylosing spondylitis or in good health (not recorded which).

This clonotype was observed a handful of times. V gene TRBV20-1 combines with J gene TRBJ2-1; no clear D gene. This CDR3 contains 13 residues. Germline V gene sequence: CDR1 DFQATT, CDR2 SNEGSKA (reference sequence). V was cut by 0 bases and J by 4 bases, with 7 bases left in between. CDR3 in amino acids: CSARDPSYNEQFF. The DNA for the CDR3 is TGCAGTGCTAGAGATCCCAGTTACAATGAGCAGTTCTTC.

The chain uses TRBV7-2 and TRBJ1-6; 7 nucleotides align to TRBD1. V lost 6 bases to trimming and J lost 5 bases; unmatched junction nucleotides: 7. The CDR3 covers 15 residues. Per the germline V gene, CDR1 is SGHTA and CDR2 is FQGNSA. CDR3 coding DNA: TGTGCCAGCAGAGCGGGACAGTCCCATAATTCACCCCTCCACTTT. It is translated as CASRAGQSHNSPLHF. The full variable domain, with the rest looked up from reference TRBV7-2 and TRBJ1-6, is GAGVSQSPSNKVTEKGKDVELRCDPISGHTALYWYRQSLGQGLEFLIYFQGNSAPDKSGLPSDRFSAERTGGSVSTLTIQRTQQEDSAVYLCASRAGQSHNSPLHFGNGTRLTVT.

The chain joins TRBV4-2 to TRBJ2-1; no clear D gene. This CDR3 has 15 amino acids. CDR1 and CDR2 from the germline V gene are LGHNA and YNFKEQ. V was pared by 8 bases and J by 8 bases, with 22 bases between. CDR3 DNA sequence: TGTGCCAGCGCACCGACCGTCCTTGGGTCCGATGAGCAGTTCTTC. Encoded protein: CASAPTVLGSDEQFF.

This clonotype came up a few times. The rearrangement links TRBV20-1 to TRBJ2-3, with 12 bases matching TRBD2. Germline CDR1 and CDR2: DFQATT and SNEGSKA (reference sequence). V dropped 3 bases and J dropped 4; count of bases not matched to a gene: 5. The CDR3 contains 15 residues. The CDR3 protein is CSASPLAGGPDTQYF. CDR3 nucleotide sequence: TGCAGTGCTAGTCCGCTAGCGGGAGGGCCAGATACGCAGTATTTT.

The table lists this clonotype with a count of one. V is TRBV29-1 and J is TRBJ1-1; D perhaps matches TRBD1 (6 bases). V shed 2 bases and J shed 1 base, with 11 bases lying between them. CDR3 length equals 14 residues. Germline V lookup: CDR1 SQVTM, CDR2 ANQGSEA. CDR3 amino acids: CSVERQVKNTEAFF. The CDR3 nucleotides are TGCAGCGTTGAACGACAGGTGAAGAACACTGAAGCTTTCTTT.

Comment on this clonotype: One end of the junction is discordant with germline, which a read error may explain. The CDR3 coding sequence is TGCTGTGCTAGAGAAAATCTAGCGGAGACCGCTAACACAGATACGCAGTATTTT. It is translated as CCARENLAETANTDTQYF. The chain uses TRBV20-1 and TRBJ2-3; 7 positions match TRBD2. Germline V gene data show CDR1 as DFQATT and CDR2 as SNEGSKA (reference sequence). The CDR3 consists of 18 residues.

The table lists this clonotype with many counts. The V gene is TRBV10-3, the J gene TRBJ2-1; D is unresolved. V was clipped by 6 bases and J by 4 bases, with 7 bases between them. The V gene's germline CDR1 is ENHRY and CDR2 SYGVKD. CDR3 length equals 12 residues. The CDR3 bases are TGTGCCATCAGAGGCAGTTACAATGAGCAGTTCTTC. The encoded protein is CAIRGSYNEQFF.

The rearrangement joins TRBV10-3 to TRBJ2-3; 9 bases align to TRBD2. Germline V gene sequence: CDR1 ENHRY, CDR2 SYGVKD. J gave up 1 base and V 7 bases, and 3 bases lay outside the gene matches. The CDR3 has 14 residues. Written as DNA, the CDR3 is TGTGCCATCATGCGGACTAGCGGCACAGATACGCAGTATTTT. It encodes CAIMRTSGTDTQYF.

This clonotype was seen a few times. V is TRBV29-1 and J is TRBJ1-2; D remains ambiguous. Trimming took 0 bases from V and 7 from J, leaving 12 bases between them. The CDR3 has 13 residues. Germline V gives CDR1 SQVTM, CDR2 ANQGSEA. For the CDR3, the DNA is TGCAGCGTTGAAGATCCGGGAGGCCGTGGCTACACCTTC. It is translated as CSVEDPGGRGYTF.

This clonotype has ten or more counts. This rearrangement joins TRBV27 to TRBJ2-2, with D hard to call. This CDR3 is 12 amino acids long. The germline V and J ends were trimmed by 3 bases and 6 bases, with 5 bases remaining between them. In germline, CDR1 is MNHEY, CDR2 SMNVEV (reference sequence). The CDR3 spells CASSFRAGELFF. The DNA for the CDR3 is TGTGCCAGCAGTTTTCGGGCCGGGGAGCTGTTTTTT.

The V gene is TRBV6-1, the J gene TRBJ2-3; 9 positions match TRBD2. The germline CDR1 and CDR2 sequences are MNHNS and SASEGT. There are 15 residues in the CDR3. V lost 5 bases to trimming and J lost 5 bases; unmatched junction nucleotides: 8. The CDR3 loop is CASSPIAGEGDTQYF. DNA of the CDR3: TGTGCCAGCAGTCCCATAGCGGGAGAAGGAGATACGCAGTATTTT.

This clonotype has more than one count but fewer than ten. The rearrangement links TRBV6-2 or TRBV6-3 to TRBJ2-5; no firm D call. Germline CDR1 MNHEY, CDR2 SVGEGT. V shed 6 bases and J shed 5 bases, with 10 bases lying between them. The CDR3 contains 12 residues. CDR3 nucleotides: TGTGCCAGCAGCTACCAGTCGGAGACCCAGTACTTC. Translation: CASSYQSETQYF.